The rows below give T cell receptor beta chains drawn from one sample of a study of shared clonotypes between healthy human individuals. Method: immunoSEQ multiplex PCR; TCRdb's copy keeps in-frame clones and lacks some. The sample has about 870,000 clones; 80% to 95% are singletons. Input material: naive CD8+ T cells sorted from blood. The receptors originated from a man under 40 in good health. The CDR3 runs from the conserved cysteine through the conserved F or W. The order of the fields is V gene, clone size, D gene, J gene, CDR3 DNA, CDR3 protein. D genes are given only for firm matches. Rows give clone size only sometimes, using once, few, many, or a class for an expanded clone.

v_call: TRBV2
clone_size: .
d_call: .
j_call: TRBJ2-7
cdr3_nt: TGTGCCAGCAGTGACGTCGGGGACTCCTACGAGCAGTACTTC
cdr3_aa: CASSDVGDSYEQYF

v_call: TRBV29-1
clone_size: .
d_call: .
j_call: TRBJ2-5
cdr3_nt: TGCGGCGTTGGAGGGATGGAGACCCAGTACTTC
cdr3_aa: CGVGGMETQYF

v_call: TRBV7-9
clone_size: once
d_call: .
j_call: TRBJ2-7
cdr3_nt: TGTGCCAGCAGCTCAACTCTGACAGCTACAGAGCAGTACTTC
cdr3_aa: CASSSTLTATEQYF

v_call: TRBV29-1
clone_size: .
d_call: .
j_call: TRBJ2-5
cdr3_nt: TGCAGCGTTGAGGAGATAGGAGAAGAGACCCAGTACTTC
cdr3_aa: CSVEEIGEETQYF

v_call: TRBV13
clone_size: .
d_call: TRBD1
j_call: TRBJ1-1
cdr3_nt: TGTGCCAGCAGCTGGGGACAGGTCGGAGCTTTCTTT
cdr3_aa: CASSWGQVGAFF

v_call: TRBV4-1
clone_size: once
d_call: .
j_call: TRBJ1-1
cdr3_nt: TGCGCCAGCAGCCAAATACCAAAAGGGGTCACTGAAGCTTTCTTT
cdr3_aa: CASSQIPKGVTEAFF

v_call: TRBV5-1
clone_size: .
d_call: TRBD1
j_call: TRBJ1-1
cdr3_nt: TGCGCCAGCAGCCTCGGTTGGGCAGGGGGCAAGCGTGGTGAAGCTTTCTTT
cdr3_aa: CASSLGWAGGKRGEAFF

v_call: TRBV27
clone_size: .
d_call: .
j_call: TRBJ2-7
cdr3_nt: TGTGCCAGCAGCCCCATGGGGGAGGCGAACTACGAGCAGTACTTC
cdr3_aa: CASSPMGEANYEQYF

v_call: TRBV6-1
clone_size: .
d_call: .
j_call: TRBJ1-4
cdr3_nt: TGTGCCAGCAGTGAACGAGGGGTGAGGTGGGAACTGTTTTTT
cdr3_aa: CASSERGVRWELFF

v_call: TRBV9
clone_size: .
d_call: TRBD1
j_call: TRBJ1-2
cdr3_nt: TGTGCCAGCAGCGGAACCTTGGACAGGGCAGACTATGGCTACACCTTC
cdr3_aa: CASSGTLDRADYGYTF

v_call: TRBV27
clone_size: .
d_call: TRBD2
j_call: TRBJ2-7
cdr3_nt: TGTGCCAGCAGTTTGGGGGGAGGGAGTCGCGAGCAGTACTTC
cdr3_aa: CASSLGGGSREQYF

v_call: TRBV5-5
clone_size: .
d_call: .
j_call: TRBJ1-2
cdr3_nt: TGTGCCAGCAGCTCAACCATAAACTATGGCTACACCTTC
cdr3_aa: CASSSTINYGYTF

v_call: TRBV6-1
clone_size: .
d_call: TRBD2
j_call: TRBJ2-7
cdr3_nt: TGTGCCAGTAGAAAACTAGCGGGAGGCTACGAGCAGTACTTC
cdr3_aa: CASRKLAGGYEQYF

v_call: TRBV27
clone_size: .
d_call: TRBD1
j_call: TRBJ1-4
cdr3_nt: TGTGCCAGCAGTTTATCTTATTGGACAGGGGATCAGAATGAAAAACTGTTTTTT
cdr3_aa: CASSLSYWTGDQNEKLFF

v_call: TRBV5-5
clone_size: .
d_call: TRBD2
j_call: TRBJ2-3
cdr3_nt: TGTGCCAGCAGCTCCAGCGGGAGGATCACAGATACGCAGTATTTT
cdr3_aa: CASSSSGRITDTQYF

v_call: TRBV5-6
clone_size: few
d_call: .
j_call: TRBJ2-2
cdr3_nt: TGTGCCAGCAGCTTGGGAAACACCGGGGAGCTGTTTTTT
cdr3_aa: CASSLGNTGELFF

v_call: TRBV4-3
clone_size: .
d_call: .
j_call: TRBJ1-2
cdr3_nt: TGCGCCAGCAGCCAAGATCAAGGCGGAGGCTATGGCTACACCTTC
cdr3_aa: CASSQDQGGGYGYTF

v_call: TRBV29-1
clone_size: .
d_call: .
j_call: TRBJ2-6
cdr3_nt: TGCAGCGTTGAAGGGTTGGGTTATGGATCTGGGGCCAACGTCCTGACTTTC
cdr3_aa: CSVEGLGYGSGANVLTF

v_call: TRBV5-1
clone_size: .
d_call: .
j_call: TRBJ2-2
cdr3_nt: TGCGCCGGCCCCTCGGGGCCCACCACCACCGGGGAGCTGTTTTTT
cdr3_aa: CAGPSGPTTTGELFF

v_call: TRBV5-3
clone_size: .
d_call: .
j_call: TRBJ2-1
cdr3_nt: TGTGCCAGAAGCTTTGGCGTAAGAGCGGACAATGAGCAGTTCTTC
cdr3_aa: CARSFGVRADNEQFF